This T cell receptor (beta chain) originates from a study of response to subunit inactivated influenza vaccine (dated by TCRdb to the late 2010s). Looking at the study overall: The study used deep quantitative T cell receptor repertoire profiling to track responses to a trivalent subunit inactivated influenza vaccine. What the research found in general, with its limitations: According to the authors, only a limited number of new T cells may be recruited by each seasonal influenza vaccination.

The library was obtained by RT-PCR. TCRdb records Illumina HiSeq 2500 as the sequencer. TCRdb applied fastp at Q25 and MiXCR to the public reads, then kept only in-frame beta chains. Identical CDR3 proteins give one entry, which carries the most common genes and DNA. The sample table lists about 570,000 distinct CDR3 sequences, roughly 12% of them with a count of one. The ten largest account for roughly 10% of the sample. Turning to this clonotype: Its antigen remains unidentified. The input lacks base qualities; no much larger clone sits a single base away.

Clipping removes 8 bases from V and 9 bases from J, with 5 as the unmatched junction base count. From the cysteine up to the phenylalanine, the CDR3 has a length of 11 residues. Of the read, only the CDR3 DNA is kept; its 33 bases are in frame from base 1. CDR1 and CDR2 are read off the germline V gene as MGHDK and SYGVNS. This TCR derives from a man aged 45-60 years who received an inactivated influenza vaccine. Donor details come from another sample of the same person, matched by shared clones. This chain joins TRBV25-1 to TRBJ2-3; 7 bases in the middle match TRBD1. Material: PBMCs from blood, obtained on the day of vaccination. The CDR3 protein is CASRATGTQYF. The nucleotide sequence is given as TGTGCCAGCCGAGCGACAGGGACGCAGTATTTT.